The clone carrying this T cell receptor (beta chain) was seen many times. Its antigen remains unknown. V was pared by 5 bases and J by 14 bases, with 22 bases between. Per germline, CDR1 LNHNV and CDR2 YYDKDF (reference sequence). The CDR3 contains 14 residues. The entry originates in a study of spatial heterogeneity in lung cancer. Study-wide results and caveats: Ubiquitous expanded tumor TCRs appeared in blood more at resection than follow-up.

The time point denotes: blood at routine non-recurrence follow-up after resection. Via MiXCR, TCRdb re-called the 5' RACE reads, giving one row per CDR3 protein. The sample holds about 100,000 distinct CDR3 sequences; approximately 20% are singletons and the top ten take 21%. This sequence was found in a male donor with early-stage non-small cell lung cancer. V and J are TRBV15 and TRBJ2-4; D gene uncertain. This specimen was PBMCs, taken at follow-up. The CDR3 loop is CATSLRQGFYPEYF. As DNA, the CDR3 is TGTGCCACCAGCCTACGACAAGGTTTTTATCCCGAGTACTTC.